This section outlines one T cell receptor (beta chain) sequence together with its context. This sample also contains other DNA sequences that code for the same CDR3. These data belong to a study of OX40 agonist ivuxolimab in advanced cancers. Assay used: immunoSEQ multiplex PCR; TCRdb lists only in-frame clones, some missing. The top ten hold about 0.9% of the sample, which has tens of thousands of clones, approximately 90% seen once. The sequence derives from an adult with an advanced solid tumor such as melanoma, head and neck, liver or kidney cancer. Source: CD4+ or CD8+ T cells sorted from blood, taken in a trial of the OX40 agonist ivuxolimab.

In DNA, the CDR3 is TGCAGTGCCCCGAGCGGCGATACGCAGTATTTT. Residues: CSAPSGDTQYF. V and J are TRBV20-1 and TRBJ2-3; tentatively, D is TRBD2 (5 bases). The germline CDR1 and CDR2 sequences are DFQATT and SNEGSKA (reference sequence). V was cut by 6 bases and J by 6 bases, with 10 bases left in between. This CDR3 has 11 residues.